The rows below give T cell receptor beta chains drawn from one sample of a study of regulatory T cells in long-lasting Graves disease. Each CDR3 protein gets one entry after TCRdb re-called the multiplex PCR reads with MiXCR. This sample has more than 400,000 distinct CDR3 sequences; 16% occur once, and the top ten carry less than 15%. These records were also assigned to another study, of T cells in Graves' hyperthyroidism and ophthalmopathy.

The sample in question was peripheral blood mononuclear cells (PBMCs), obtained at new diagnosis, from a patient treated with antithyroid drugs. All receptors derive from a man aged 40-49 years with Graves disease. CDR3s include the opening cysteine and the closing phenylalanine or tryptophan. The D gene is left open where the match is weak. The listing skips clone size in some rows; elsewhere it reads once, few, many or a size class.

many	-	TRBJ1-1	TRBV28	TGTGCCAGCAGTTTAGCACTACCGAACACTGAAGCTTTCTTT	CASSLALPNTEAFF
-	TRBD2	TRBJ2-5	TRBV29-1	TGCAGCGTTTCCGGACTAGCGGGAGACTCGGGGGAGACCCAGTACTTC	CSVSGLAGDSGETQYF
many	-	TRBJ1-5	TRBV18	TGTGCCAGCAGCTTAAGTAGCAATCAGCCCCAGCATTTT	CASSLSSNQPQHF
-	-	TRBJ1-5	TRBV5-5	TGTGCCAGCAGCTTGGCCGTTCAGCAGCCCCAGCATTTT	CASSLAVQQPQHF
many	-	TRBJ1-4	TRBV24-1	TGTGCCACCAGTGTTGGAGGGATTGATGAAAAACTGTTTTTT	CATSVGGIDEKLFF
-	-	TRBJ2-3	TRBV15	TGTGCCACCAGCAGAGATGATAGCGGTAGCACAGATACGCAGTATTTT	CATSRDDSGSTDTQYF
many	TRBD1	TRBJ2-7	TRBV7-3	TGTGCCAGCAGCCTTCACCCTCTTCGACAGGGGGCCTACGAGCAGTACTTC	CASSLHPLRQGAYEQYF
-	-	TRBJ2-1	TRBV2	TGTGCCAGCAATTTTGGTTACAATGAGCAGTTCTTC	CASNFGYNEQFF
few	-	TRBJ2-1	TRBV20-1	TGCAGTGCGGGGGACGGTACCTACAATGAGCAGTTCTTC	CSAGDGTYNEQFF
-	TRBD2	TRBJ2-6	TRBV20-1	TGCAGTGCGACTAGCGGGAACTCTGGGGCCAACGTCCTGACTTTC	CSATSGNSGANVLTF
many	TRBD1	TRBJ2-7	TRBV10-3	TGTGCCATCAGTGGGCGCCGACAGGGTATGAACGAGCAGTACTTC	CAISGRRQGMNEQYF
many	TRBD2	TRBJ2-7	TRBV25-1	TGTGCCAGCAGTGAATATAAGCGGGAGGGCCACGAGCAGTACTTC	CASSEYKREGHEQYF
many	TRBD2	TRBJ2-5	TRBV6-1	TGTGCCAGCACTAGCGGGAGGGCTGGGGGAGAGACCCAGTACTTC	CASTSGRAGGETQYF
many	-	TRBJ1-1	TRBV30	TGTGCCTGGAGTGACACTGAAGCTTTCTTT	CAWSDTEAFF
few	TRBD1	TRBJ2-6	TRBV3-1	TGTGCCAGCAGCCTTAGGGGGCCTGGGGCCAACGTCCTGACTTTC	CASSLRGPGANVLTF
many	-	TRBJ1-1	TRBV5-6	TGTGCCAGCAGTCATAGGGGGATGGACACTGAAGCTTTCTTT	CASSHRGMDTEAFF
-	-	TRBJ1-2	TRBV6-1	TGTGCCAGCAGAAAACAGGGAGGGAGCTATGGCTACACCTTC	CASRKQGGSYGYTF
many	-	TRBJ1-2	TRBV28	TGTGCCAGCAGTTCCCCCGGGGGCGGCTACACCTTC	CASSSPGGGYTF
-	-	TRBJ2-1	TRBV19	TGTGCCAGTACCTCTCAGGCGTCCTACAATGAGCAGTTCTTC	CASTSQASYNEQFF
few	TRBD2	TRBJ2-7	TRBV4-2	TGTGCCAGCAGCCAAGAGGGGAGGGAGTCCACCTACGAGCAGTACTTC	CASSQEGRESTYEQYF
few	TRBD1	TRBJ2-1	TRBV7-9	TGTGCCAGCAGCTTGCGGGGGACAGGGGTCGATGAGCAGTTCTTC	CASSLRGTGVDEQFF
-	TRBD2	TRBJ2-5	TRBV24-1	TGTGCCACCAGTGATTCCGGGACTAGCGGGAGGGCCGGAGAGACCCAGTACTTC	CATSDSGTSGRAGETQYF
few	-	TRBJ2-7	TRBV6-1	TGTGCCAGTAGTATGGGGGGCGAAGTTTCCGAGCAGTACTTC	CASSMGGEVSEQYF
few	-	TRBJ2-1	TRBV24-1	TGTGCCACCAGTGTTGTCCCCGGGGCCAGTCAGGACAATGAGCAGTTCTTC	CATSVVPGASQDNEQFF
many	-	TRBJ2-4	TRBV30	TGTGCCTGGAGTGCCCCGGGGGTCAACATTCAGTACTTC	CAWSAPGVNIQYF
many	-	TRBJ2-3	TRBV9	TGTGCCAGCACCCCGGCGGGGACTAGCACAGATACGCAGTATTTT	CASTPAGTSTDTQYF
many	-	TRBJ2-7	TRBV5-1	TGCGCCAGCAGCCCGATGGGACCGACCTACGAGCAGTACTTC	CASSPMGPTYEQYF
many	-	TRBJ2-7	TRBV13	TGTGCCAGCAGCAAAGCCTACGAGCAGTACTTC	CASSKAYEQYF
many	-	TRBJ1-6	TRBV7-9	TGTGCCAGCAGCTTAGCGCGAGGGGCTTGGGGCCATAATTCACCCCTCCACTTT	CASSLARGAWGHNSPLHF
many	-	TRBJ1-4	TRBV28	TGTGCCAGCAGTCTCGGACAGAATAATGAAAAACTGTTTTTT	CASSLGQNNEKLFF
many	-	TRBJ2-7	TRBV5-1	TGCGCCAGCAGCCCTGGACACAAAAGCCCCTACGAGCAGTACTTC	CASSPGHKSPYEQYF
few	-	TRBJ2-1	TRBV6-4	TGTGCCAGCAGAGCCGGGAGTCACAATGAGCAGTTCTTC	CASRAGSHNEQFF
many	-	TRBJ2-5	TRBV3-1	TGTGCCAGCAGCCTCTGGCGGGACCAAGAGACCCAGTACTTC	CASSLWRDQETQYF
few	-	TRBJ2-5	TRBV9	TGTGCCAGCAGCGTAGATGGAGGCCGCACTAAAGAGACCCAGTACTTC	CASSVDGGRTKETQYF
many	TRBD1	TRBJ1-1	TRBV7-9	TGTGCCAGCAGCCCTGGTGGGGGGACAGGCTACACTGAAGCTTTCTTT	CASSPGGGTGYTEAFF
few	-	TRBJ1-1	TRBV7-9	TGTGCCAGCGCAACTTGGGGGCCCGCTGAAGCTTTCTTT	CASATWGPAEAFF
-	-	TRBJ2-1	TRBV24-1	TGTGCCACCAGTGATTTGGGCAGGGAGGGGGACAATGAGCAGTTCTTC	CATSDLGREGDNEQFF
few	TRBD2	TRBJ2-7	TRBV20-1	TGCAGTGCTAGAGACGAAGCGGGAGTGGGTTACGAGCAGTACTTC	CSARDEAGVGYEQYF
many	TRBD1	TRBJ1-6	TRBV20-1	TGCAGTGCCACGACAGGGAAAAATTCACCCCTCCACTTT	CSATTGKNSPLHF
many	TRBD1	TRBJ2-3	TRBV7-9	TGTGCCAGCAGCTTAACTGGGACAGCAAGCACAGATACGCAGTATTTT	CASSLTGTASTDTQYF
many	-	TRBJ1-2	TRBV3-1	TGTGCCAGCAGCCCAGGCGGGAGGGGCTACACCTTC	CASSPGGRGYTF
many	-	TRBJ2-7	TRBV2	TGTGCCAGCAGTAAGGACAACCTATACGAGCAGTACTTC	CASSKDNLYEQYF
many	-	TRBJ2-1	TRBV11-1	TGTGCCAGCAGCTCCCTCTGGGGGAATGAGCAGTTCTTC	CASSSLWGNEQFF
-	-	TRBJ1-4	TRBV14	TGTGCCAGCAGCCAAGATTGGGGGGGCGAAAAACTGTTTTTT	CASSQDWGGEKLFF
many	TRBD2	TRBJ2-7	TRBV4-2	TGTGCCAGCAGCCAAGATCGACTAGCCCCTCCGTACGAGCAGTACTTC	CASSQDRLAPPYEQYF
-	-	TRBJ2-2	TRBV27	TGTGCCAGCAGGGGGGCGGTAGCGGTTCCCGGGGAGCTGTTTTTT	CASRGAVAVPGELFF
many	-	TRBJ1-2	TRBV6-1	TGTGCCAGCAGTCGGACGGGGGTAGAAGGCTACACCTTC	CASSRTGVEGYTF
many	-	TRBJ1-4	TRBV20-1	TGCAGTGCTAGAGACGGGAGAGGGGTAGCTAATGAAAAACTGTTTTTT	CSARDGRGVANEKLFF
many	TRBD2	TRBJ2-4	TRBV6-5	TGTGCCAGCAGTTTAGCCGGTGGCCTAGCGGGAGGGGGGAACATTCAGTACTTC	CASSLAGGLAGGGNIQYF
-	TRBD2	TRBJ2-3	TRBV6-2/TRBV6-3	TGTGCCAGCAGAAGTAGCGGGAGTAGTGTAGATACGCAGTATTTT	CASRSSGSSVDTQYF
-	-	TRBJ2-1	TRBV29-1	TGCAGTGGACAGAGGACTACCTACAATGAGCAGTTCTTC	CSGQRTTYNEQFF
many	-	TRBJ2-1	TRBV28	TGTGCCAGCACTTTAAGACAGGACTGGGCAAATGAGCAGTTCTTC	CASTLRQDWANEQFF
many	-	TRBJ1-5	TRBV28	TGTGCCAGCAGTTTAAGCGGCGACCATCAGCCCCAGCATTTT	CASSLSGDHQPQHF
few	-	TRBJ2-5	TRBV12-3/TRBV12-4	TGTGCCAGCAGTGCGGACCCCGGGGAGACCCAGTACTTC	CASSADPGETQYF
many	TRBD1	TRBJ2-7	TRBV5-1	TGCGCCAGCAGGGGGGACAGGAGCTCCTACGAGCAGTACTTC	CASRGDRSSYEQYF
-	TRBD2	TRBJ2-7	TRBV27	TGTGCCAGCAGTTTTCGGCTAGCGGGAGGACAAAGTCCCTACGAGCAGTACTTC	CASSFRLAGGQSPYEQYF
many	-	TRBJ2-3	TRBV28	TGTGCCAGCAGTTTACCCCTAAGGACAGCACCAAGCAGCACAGATACGCAGTATTTT	CASSLPLRTAPSSTDTQYF
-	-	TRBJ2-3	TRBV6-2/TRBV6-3	TGTGCCAGCAGCCGGGACGGGGGATCAGGCACAGATACGCAGTATTTT	CASSRDGGSGTDTQYF
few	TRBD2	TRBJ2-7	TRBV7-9	TGTGCCAGCAGCGACCCGGGACTAGAGGGAGGGGAGGAGCACTTC	CASSDPGLEGGEEHF